Presented here are 6 T cell receptor beta chains from one specimen sequenced in a study of patients and donors after allogeneic stem cell transplantation. One entry per CDR3 protein results from TCRdb running MiXCR on the RT-PCR reads. The sample has around 150,000 distinct CDR3 sequences; 30% are singletons. Sequenced: blood, either unsorted or a sorted T cell fraction (not recorded which). Receptors were obtained from a human donor who was either an allogeneic HSCT recipient or a stem cell or donor lymphocyte infusion donor (not recorded which). It is not recorded whose cells these are; they may come from a transplant donor.

This clonotype showed up just a few times. The gene calls are TRBV4-3 and TRBJ1-1, with D possibly being TRBD1 (5 bases). CDR1 is LGHNA and CDR2 is YSLEER in the germline V gene. V was trimmed by 0 bases and J by 7 bases, leaving 12 bases between them. The length of the CDR3 is 14 residues. The CDR3 coding sequence is TGCGCCAGCAGCCAAGATCTGGGGCAGGGTGAAGCTTTCTTT. Protein: CASSQDLGQGEAFF.

The V call is TRBV29-1, the J call TRBJ2-7; D is unresolved. CDR3 length: 13 residues. Germline V gene data show CDR1 as SQVTM and CDR2 as ANQGSEA. V lost 0 bases and J lost 1, with 7 bases in between. DNA of the CDR3: TGCAGCGTTGAAGATGGCTTTTCCTACGAGCAGTACTTC. It is translated as CSVEDGFSYEQYF.

This clonotype was detected only once. This chain links TRBV5-1 with TRBJ2-1; unclear D gene. This CDR3 has 12 amino acids. Germline assignment: CDR1 SGHRS and CDR2 YFSETQ. V was clipped by 7 bases and J by 5 bases, with 10 bases between them. The CDR3 DNA follows: TGCGCCAGCTCCGGGCCCCACAATGAGCAGTTCTTC. This codes for CASSGPHNEQFF.

The chain couples TRBV7-2 to TRBJ1-5; perhaps TRBD1 as D (5 bases). Trimming took off 5 bases at V and 4 bases at J, with 12 bases between the two ends. This CDR3 is built from 14 residues. Germline V gene sequence: CDR1 SGHTA, CDR2 FQGNSA. The CDR3 protein is CASSRDGLNQPQHF. The CDR3 region has the DNA TGTGCCAGCAGCAGGGACGGCTTAAATCAGCCCCAGCATTTT.

The chain employs TRBV20-1 and TRBJ2-7; D uncertain. Looked up from germline, CDR1 is DFQATT and CDR2 is SNEGSKA (reference sequence). The CDR3 is 15 amino acids. Deletions cut 0 bases from V and 3 bases from J, with 15 bases between. CDR3: CSARDSPGSYYEQYF. The CDR3 coding sequence is TGCAGTGCTAGAGATTCCCCGGGTTCCTACTACGAGCAGTACTTC.

This clonotype occurred many times. The chain joins TRBV5-1 to TRBJ1-2; D possibly corresponds to TRBD1 (6 bases). V was trimmed by 0 bases and J by 4 bases, leaving 10 bases between them. The CDR3 is made up of 14 amino acids. Germline CDR1 reads SGHRS; CDR2 reads YFSETQ. CDR3 in DNA: TGCGCCAGCAGCTTGGAGGCAGGGGCCTATGGCTACACCTTC. It specifies CASSLEAGAYGYTF.